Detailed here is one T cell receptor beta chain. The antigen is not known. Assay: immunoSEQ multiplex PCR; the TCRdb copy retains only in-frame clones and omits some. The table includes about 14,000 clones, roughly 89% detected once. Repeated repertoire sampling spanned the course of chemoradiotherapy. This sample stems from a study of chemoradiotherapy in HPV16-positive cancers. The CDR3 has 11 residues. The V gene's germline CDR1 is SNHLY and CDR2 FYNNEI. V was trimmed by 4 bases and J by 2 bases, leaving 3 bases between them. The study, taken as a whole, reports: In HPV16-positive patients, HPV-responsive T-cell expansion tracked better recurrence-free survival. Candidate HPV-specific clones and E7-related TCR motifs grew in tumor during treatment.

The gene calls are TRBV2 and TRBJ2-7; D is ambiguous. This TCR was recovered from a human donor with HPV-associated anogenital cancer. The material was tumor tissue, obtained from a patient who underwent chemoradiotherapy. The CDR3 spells CASSVTYEQYF. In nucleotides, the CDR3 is TGTGCCAGCAGTGTTACCTACGAGCAGTACTTC.